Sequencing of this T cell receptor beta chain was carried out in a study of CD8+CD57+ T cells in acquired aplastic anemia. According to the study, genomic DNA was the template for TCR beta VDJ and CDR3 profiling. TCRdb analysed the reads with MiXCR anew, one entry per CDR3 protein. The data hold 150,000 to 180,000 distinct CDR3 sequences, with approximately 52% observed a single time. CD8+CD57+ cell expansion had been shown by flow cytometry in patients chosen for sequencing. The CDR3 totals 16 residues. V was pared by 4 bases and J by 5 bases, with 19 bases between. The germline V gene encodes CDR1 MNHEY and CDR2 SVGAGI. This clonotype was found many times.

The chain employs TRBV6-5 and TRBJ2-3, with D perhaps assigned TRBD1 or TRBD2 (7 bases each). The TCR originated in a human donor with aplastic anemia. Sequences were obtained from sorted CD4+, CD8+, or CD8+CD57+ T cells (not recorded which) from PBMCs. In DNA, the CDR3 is TGTGCCAGCAGTTTGACTCATCAGGGGGAGGGAGATACGCAGTATTTT. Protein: CASSLTHQGEGDTQYF.